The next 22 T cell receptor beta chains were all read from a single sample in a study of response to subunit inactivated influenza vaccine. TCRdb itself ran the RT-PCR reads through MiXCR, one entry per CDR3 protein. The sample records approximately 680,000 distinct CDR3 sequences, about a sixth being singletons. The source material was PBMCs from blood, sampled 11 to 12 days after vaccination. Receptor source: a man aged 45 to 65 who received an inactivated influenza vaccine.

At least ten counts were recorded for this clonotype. The CDR3 DNA reads as TGCGCCAGCAGCCCAGGATGGGGAGAGCAGTACTTC. It yields the protein CASSPGWGEQYF. The V gene is TRBV5-1, the J gene TRBJ2-7; D is ambiguous. Trimming removed 4 bases at V and 7 bases at J, with 12 bases between. The CDR3 runs to 12 residues. CDR1 and CDR2 (germline): SGHRS, YFSETQ.

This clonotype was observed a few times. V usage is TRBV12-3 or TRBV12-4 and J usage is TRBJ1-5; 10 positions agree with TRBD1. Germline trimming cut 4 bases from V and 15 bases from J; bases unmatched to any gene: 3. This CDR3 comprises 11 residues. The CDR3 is CASSSTGGMHF. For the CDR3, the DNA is TGTGCCAGCAGTTCGACAGGGGGCATGCATTTT.

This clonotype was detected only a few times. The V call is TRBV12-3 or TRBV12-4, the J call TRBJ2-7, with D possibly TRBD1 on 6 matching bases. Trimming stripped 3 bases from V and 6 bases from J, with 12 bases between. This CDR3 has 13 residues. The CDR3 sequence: CASSFLQTGEQYF. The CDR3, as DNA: TGTGCCAGCAGTTTCCTACAGACAGGCGAGCAGTACTTC.

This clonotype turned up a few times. CDR3 residues: CASSRGELFF. The CDR3 bases are TGTGCCAGCAGTCGCGGGGAGCTGTTTTTT. The chain is built from TRBV12-3 or TRBV12-4 and TRBJ2-2; D remains unclear. The CDR3 runs to 10 residues. Trimming pared 5 bases from V and 7 bases from J, leaving 2 bases between.

The CDR3 reads CASSSRGSANEQFF. The CDR3 bases are TGTGCCAGCAGCTCCCGTGGGTCGGCGAATGAGCAGTTCTTC. The J gene is TRBJ2-1, the V gene TRBV5-5; D unresolved. V shed 3 bases and J shed 7 bases, with 14 bases lying between them. This CDR3 is built from 14 residues. Germline V gene sequence: CDR1 SGHKS, CDR2 YYEKEE (reference sequence). Combining the CDR3 with reference TRBV5-5 and TRBJ2-1 gives the whole variable domain DAGVTQSPTHLIKTRGQQVTLRCSPISGHKSVSWYQQVLGQGPQFIFQYYEKEERGRGNFPDRFSARQFPNYSSELNVNALLLGDSALYLCASSSRGSANEQFFGPGTRLTVL.

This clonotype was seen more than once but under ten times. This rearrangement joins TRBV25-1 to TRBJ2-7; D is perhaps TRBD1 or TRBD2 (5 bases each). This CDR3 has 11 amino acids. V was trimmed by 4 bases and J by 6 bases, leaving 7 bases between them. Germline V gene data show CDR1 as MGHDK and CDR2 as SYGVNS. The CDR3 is CASSGGAEQYF. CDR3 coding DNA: TGTGCCAGCAGTGGAGGGGCCGAGCAGTACTTC.

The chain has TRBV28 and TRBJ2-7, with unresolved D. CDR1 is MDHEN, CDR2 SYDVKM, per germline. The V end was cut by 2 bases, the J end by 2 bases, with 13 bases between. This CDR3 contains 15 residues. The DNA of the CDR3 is TGTGCCAGCAGTTTAACGGCAGGAGTGACCTACGAGCAGTACTTC. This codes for CASSLTAGVTYEQYF.

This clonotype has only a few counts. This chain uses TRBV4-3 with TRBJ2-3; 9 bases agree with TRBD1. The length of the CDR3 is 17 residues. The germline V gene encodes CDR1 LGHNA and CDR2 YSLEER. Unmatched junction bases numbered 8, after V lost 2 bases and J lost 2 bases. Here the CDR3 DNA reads TGCGCCAGCAGCCAAAGGGACAGGGCCTACCCCACAGATACGCAGTATTTT. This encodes CASSQRDRAYPTDTQYF.

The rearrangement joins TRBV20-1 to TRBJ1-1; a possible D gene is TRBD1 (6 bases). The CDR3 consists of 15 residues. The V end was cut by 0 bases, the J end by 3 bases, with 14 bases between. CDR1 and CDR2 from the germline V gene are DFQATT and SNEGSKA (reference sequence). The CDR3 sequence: CSARDPGRGDTEAFF. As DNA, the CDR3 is TGCAGTGCTAGAGATCCTGGGAGGGGGGACACTGAAGCTTTCTTT.

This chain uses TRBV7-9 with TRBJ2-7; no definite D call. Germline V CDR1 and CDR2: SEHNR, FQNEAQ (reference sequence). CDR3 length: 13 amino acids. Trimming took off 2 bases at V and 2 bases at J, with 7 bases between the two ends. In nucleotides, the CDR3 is TGTGCCAGCAGCTTAATGGCCACCTACGAGCAGTACTTC. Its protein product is CASSLMATYEQYF.

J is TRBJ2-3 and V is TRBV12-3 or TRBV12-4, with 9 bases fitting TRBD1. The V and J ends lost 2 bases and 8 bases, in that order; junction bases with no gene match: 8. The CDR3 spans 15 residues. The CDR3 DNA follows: TGTGCCAGCAGTTTAAGGGGCGGGACAGGGAGTACGCAGTATTTT. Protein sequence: CASSLRGGTGSTQYF.

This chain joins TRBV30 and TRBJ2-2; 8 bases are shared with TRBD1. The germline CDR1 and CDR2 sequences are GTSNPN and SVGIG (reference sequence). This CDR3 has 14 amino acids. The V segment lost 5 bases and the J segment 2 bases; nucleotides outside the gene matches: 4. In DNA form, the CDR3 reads TGTGCCTGGGGGACAGGAGTCAACACCGGGGAGCTGTTTTTT. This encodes CAWGTGVNTGELFF.

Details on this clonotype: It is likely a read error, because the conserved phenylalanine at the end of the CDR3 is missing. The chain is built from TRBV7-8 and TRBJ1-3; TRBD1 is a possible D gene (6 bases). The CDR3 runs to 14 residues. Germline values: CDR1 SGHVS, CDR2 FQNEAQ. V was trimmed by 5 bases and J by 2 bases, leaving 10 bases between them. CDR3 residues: CASSLGGPGNTIYS. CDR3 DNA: TGTGCCAGCAGCCTGGGGGGGCCTGGAAACACCATATATTCT.

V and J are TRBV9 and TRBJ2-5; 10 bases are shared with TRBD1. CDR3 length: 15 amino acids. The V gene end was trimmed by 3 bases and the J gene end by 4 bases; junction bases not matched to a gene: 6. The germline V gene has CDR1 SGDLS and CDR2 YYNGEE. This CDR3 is CASSAGTGDIETQYF. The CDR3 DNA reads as TGTGCCAGCAGCGCCGGGACAGGGGATATAGAGACCCAGTACTTC.

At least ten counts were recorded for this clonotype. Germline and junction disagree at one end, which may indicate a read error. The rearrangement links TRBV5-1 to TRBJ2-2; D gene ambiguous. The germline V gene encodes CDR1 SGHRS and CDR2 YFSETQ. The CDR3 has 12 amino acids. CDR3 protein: CASSLLTGELFF. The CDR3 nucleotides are TGTGCCAGCAGTTTGTTAACCGGGGAGCTGTTTTTT.

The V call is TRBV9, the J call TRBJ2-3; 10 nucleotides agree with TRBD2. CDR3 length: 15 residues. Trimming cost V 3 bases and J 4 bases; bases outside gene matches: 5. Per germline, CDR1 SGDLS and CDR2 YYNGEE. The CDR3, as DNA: TGTGCCAGCAGCGATAGCAGCGGGAGGGCAGATACGCAGTATTTT. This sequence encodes CASSDSSGRADTQYF.

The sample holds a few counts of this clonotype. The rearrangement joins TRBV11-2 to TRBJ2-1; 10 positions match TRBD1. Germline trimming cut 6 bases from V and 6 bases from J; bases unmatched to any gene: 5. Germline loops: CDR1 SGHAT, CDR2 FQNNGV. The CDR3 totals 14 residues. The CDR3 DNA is TGTGCCAGCAGTCTCGGGACAGGGGCCAATGAGCAGTTCTTC. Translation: CASSLGTGANEQFF.

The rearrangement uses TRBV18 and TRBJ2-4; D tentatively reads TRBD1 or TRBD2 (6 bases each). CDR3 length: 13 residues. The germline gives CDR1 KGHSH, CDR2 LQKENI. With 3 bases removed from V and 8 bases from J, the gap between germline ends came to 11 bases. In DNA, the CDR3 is TGTGCCAGCTCACCGGTGGAGGGGGACATTCAGTACTTC. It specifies CASSPVEGDIQYF.

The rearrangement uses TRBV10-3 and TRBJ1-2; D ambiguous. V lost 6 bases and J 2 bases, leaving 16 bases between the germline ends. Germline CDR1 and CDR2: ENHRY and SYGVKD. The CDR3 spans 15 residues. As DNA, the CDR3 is TGTGCCATCAGCCCGGCCAGTGAACTAAACTATGGCTACACCTTC. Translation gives CAISPASELNYGYTF.

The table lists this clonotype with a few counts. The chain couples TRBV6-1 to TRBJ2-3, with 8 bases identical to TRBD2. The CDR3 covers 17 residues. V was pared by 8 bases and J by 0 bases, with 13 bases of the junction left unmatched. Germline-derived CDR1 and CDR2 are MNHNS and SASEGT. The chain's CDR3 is CASRLPRQRGSTDTQYF. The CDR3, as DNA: TGTGCCAGCCGCCTCCCACGGCAGCGGGGGAGCACAGATACGCAGTATTTT.

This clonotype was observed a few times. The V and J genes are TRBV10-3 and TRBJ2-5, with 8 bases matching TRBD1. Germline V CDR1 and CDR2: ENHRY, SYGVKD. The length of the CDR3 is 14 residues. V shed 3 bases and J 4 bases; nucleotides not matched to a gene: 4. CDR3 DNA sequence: TGTGCCATCAGTGACAGGGGGCGCGGAGAGACCCAGTACTTC. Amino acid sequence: CAISDRGRGETQYF.

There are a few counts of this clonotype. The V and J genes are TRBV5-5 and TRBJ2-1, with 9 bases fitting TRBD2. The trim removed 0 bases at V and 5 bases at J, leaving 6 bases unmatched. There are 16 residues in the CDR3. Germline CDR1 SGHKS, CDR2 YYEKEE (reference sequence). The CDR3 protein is CASSLAPAGGHNEQFF. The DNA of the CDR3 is TGTGCCAGCAGCTTGGCCCCAGCGGGGGGCCACAATGAGCAGTTCTTC.